Listed here are 31 T cell receptor beta chains from one sample, sequenced in a study of cytomegalovirus exposure and HLA in healthy donors. In the PCR, 60 Vbeta and 13 Jbeta primers were used. Profiling relied on immunoSEQ multiplex PCR, and the TCRdb table lists in-frame clones only, not all of them. The sample shows tens of thousands of clones, and 12% sits with its ten largest clones. Sequenced material: PBMCs. These TCRs come from a woman aged 25 to 39 in good health and CMV-seropositive.

Concerning this clone: One end of the junction varies from germline; a read error may be responsible. The rearrangement uses TRBV7-7 and TRBJ2-5; TRBD2 might be the D (6 bases). CDR1 is SSHAT, CDR2 FNYEAQ, per germline (reference sequence). The CDR3 contains 13 residues. The CDR3 DNA reads TGTGCTAGCAGCTTGGACAACGGGGGGACCCAGTACTTC. Amino acid sequence: CASSLDNGGTQYF.

This rearrangement joins TRBV30 to TRBJ1-1, with D possibly matching TRBD1 (5 bases). CDR1 is GTSNPN, CDR2 SVGIG, per germline (reference sequence). The CDR3 contains 13 residues. V was clipped by 3 bases and J by 4 bases, with 12 bases between them. CDR3: CAWRTYGGTEAFF. The DNA of the CDR3 is TGTGCCTGGAGGACATACGGGGGCACTGAAGCTTTCTTT.

This chain uses TRBV7-8 with TRBJ1-2, with D possibly matching TRBD1 (6 bases). CDR3 length: 14 amino acids. Trimming removed 4 bases from V and 4 bases from J, with 13 bases in between. Germline CDR1 and CDR2: SGHVS and FQNEAQ. Here the CDR3 reads CASSYTTGTYGYTF. The DNA of the CDR3 is TGTGCCAGCAGCTACACGACAGGAACCTATGGCTACACCTTC.

CDR3 loop: CASTTNLGTGNYGYTF. The CDR3 DNA is TGCGCCAGCACCACGAATCTAGGGACAGGGAACTATGGCTACACCTTC. The V gene is TRBV5-1, the J gene TRBJ1-2, with 9 bases matching TRBD1. This CDR3 contains 16 residues. The V segment lost 6 bases and the J segment 2 bases; nucleotides outside the gene matches: 11. Germline V gives CDR1 SGHRS, CDR2 YFSETQ.

The chain carries TRBV6-1 and TRBJ2-5; 9 bases are shared with TRBD1. The J call may be incorrect, as the DNA end agrees better with TRBJ2-7. The V gene's germline CDR1 is MNHNS and CDR2 SASEGT. This CDR3 comprises 15 residues. The CDR3 DNA reads as TGTGCCAGCAGTGTAGGGACAGGGTCTCCCTACGAGCAGTACTTC. Amino acid sequence: CASSVGTGSPYEQYF.

Notes on this clone: Different DNA sequences within this sample yield the same CDR3. This sequence joins TRBV4-1 and TRBJ1-5; possible D gene TRBD1, 6 bases. V was shortened by 0 bases and J by 2 bases, with 11 bases between the two germline ends. This CDR3 is 16 amino acids long. The V gene's germline CDR1 is MGHRA and CDR2 YSYEKL. CDR3 bases: TGCGCCAGCAGCCAAGATAGCAGGGGAGGCAATCAGCCCCAGCATTTT. Translating it yields CASSQDSRGGNQPQHF.

The chain joins TRBV2 to TRBJ2-7; 11 bases are shared with TRBD1. The CDR3 has 15 amino acids. Per germline, CDR1 SNHLY and CDR2 FYNNEI. V lost 6 bases, J lost 7 bases, and 11 bases stayed unmatched. Written as DNA, the CDR3 is TGTGCCAGCAGCGGCGGGACAGGGGGGTTGGGAGAGCAGTACTTC. Translated, it gives CASSGGTGGLGEQYF.

This clone is deemed medium-sized by its frequency. This rearrangement joins TRBV5-4 to TRBJ2-1; D ambiguous. The V end was cut by 4 bases, the J end by 8 bases, with 16 bases between. The length of the CDR3 is 14 residues. Germline V gene lookup returns CDR1 SGHNT and CDR2 YYREEE (reference sequence). DNA for the CDR3: TGTGCCAGCAGCCCCGCTATTGAGAGGTATGAGCAGTTCTTC. It translates to CASSPAIERYEQFF. Using reference TRBV5-4 and TRBJ2-1 for the parts outside the CDR3, the full variable domain is ETGVTQSPTHLIKTRGQQVTLRCSSQSGHNTVSWYQQALGQGPQFIFQYYREEENGRGNFPPRFSGLQFPNYSSELNVNALELDDSALYLCASSPAIERYEQFFGPGTRLTVL.

V usage is TRBV7-2 and J usage is TRBJ1-5; 7 bases match TRBD1. V was clipped by 5 bases and J by 2 bases; unmatched bases: 12. Germline CDR1 and CDR2: SGHTA and FQGNSA. This CDR3 spans 17 amino acids. CDR3 DNA: TGTGCCAGCAGCCCGGACAGGAGGGGGAAAGGCAATCAGCCCCAGCATTTT. It encodes CASSPDRRGKGNQPQHF.

In regard to this clone: The sample holds other DNA sequences that translate to the same CDR3. V is TRBV28 and J is TRBJ2-3, with 7 bases matching TRBD2. V lost 5 bases to trimming and J lost 2 bases; unmatched junction nucleotides: 7. Germline values: CDR1 MDHEN, CDR2 SYDVKM. The CDR3 consists of 15 residues. The CDR3 region is CASSLPSGLTDTQYF. CDR3 DNA: TGTGCCAGCAGTCTCCCTAGCGGCCTCACAGATACGCAGTATTTT.

The gene calls are TRBV7-9 and TRBJ2-5; perhaps TRBD2 as D (6 bases). Looked up from germline, CDR1 is SEHNR and CDR2 is FQNEAQ (reference sequence). With 4 bases removed from V and 4 bases from J, the gap between germline ends came to 10 bases. The CDR3 has 13 amino acids. The CDR3 protein is CASSSGGGETQYF. The CDR3, as DNA: TGTGCCAGCAGCTCCGGGGGAGGAGAGACCCAGTACTTC.

The chain couples TRBV6-1 to TRBJ1-4, with D perhaps matching TRBD1 (5 bases). V lost 7 bases and J lost 0, with 12 bases in between. The length of the CDR3 is 15 residues. CDR1 is MNHNS, CDR2 SASEGT, per germline. CDR3 in DNA: TGTGCCAGCAACCCGGGGGACGCAACTAATGAAAAACTGTTTTTT. It yields the protein CASNPGDATNEKLFF.

V usage is TRBV18 and J usage is TRBJ2-2, with a possible D match to TRBD2 (6 bases). The V end lost 6 bases, the J end lost 5 bases, and 16 bases lay between the germline ends. There are 15 residues in the CDR3. Germline values: CDR1 KGHSH, CDR2 LQKENI. CDR3 bases: TGTGCCAGCTCGCAGAGGAGGGGCGCGACCGGGGAGCTGTTTTTT. Protein sequence: CASSQRRGATGELFF.

V usage is TRBV6-6 and J usage is TRBJ2-1; 14 bases line up with TRBD2. This CDR3 is built from 15 residues. Per germline, CDR1 MNHNY and CDR2 SVGAGI (reference sequence). After removal of 6 bases from V and 8 bases from J, the junction contained 6 bases not matched to a gene. CDR3 nucleotides: TGTGCCAGCAGATTCCCGGGACTAGCGGGAGATGAGCAGTTCTTC. This translates into CASRFPGLAGDEQFF.

The V gene is TRBV5-1, the J gene TRBJ2-5; 12 bases are a match to TRBD2. The CDR3 loop spans 15 amino acids. Germline V gene sequence: CDR1 SGHRS, CDR2 YFSETQ. V was pared by 2 bases and J by 2 bases, with 1 base of the junction left unmatched. The CDR3 DNA reads as TGCGCCAGCAGCTTCCTAGCGGGGGGGCAAGAGACCCAGTACTTC. Its protein product is CASSFLAGGQETQYF. The whole variable domain, remainder taken from reference TRBV5-1 and TRBJ2-5, is KAGVTQTPRYLIKTRGQQVTLSCSPISGHRSVSWYQQTPGQGLQFLFEYFSETQRNKGNFPGRFSGRQFSNSRSEMNVSTLELGDSALYLCASSFLAGGQETQYFGPGTRLLVL.

The chain carries TRBV5-1 and TRBJ1-1; 7 bases align to TRBD1. The CDR3 totals 13 residues. With V trimmed by 5 bases and J by 5 bases, 6 bases remained unmatched. In germline, CDR1 is SGHRS, CDR2 YFSETQ. CDR3 sequence: CASSSPRGTEAFF. The CDR3 DNA sequence: TGCGCCAGCAGTTCTCCCAGGGGGACTGAAGCTTTCTTT.

J is TRBJ1-5 and V is TRBV5-4; D unresolved. Trimming removed 6 bases from V and 0 bases from J, with 7 bases in between. The CDR3 is 13 amino acids. In germline, CDR1 is SGHNT, CDR2 YYREEE (reference sequence). The CDR3 region is CASIPDSNQPQHF. In DNA form, the CDR3 reads TGTGCCAGCATTCCAGATAGCAATCAGCCCCAGCATTTT.

The J gene is TRBJ1-4, the V gene TRBV18; unclear D gene. Germline-derived CDR1 and CDR2 are KGHSH and LQKENI. The CDR3 sequence is 14 residues long. V was clipped by 0 bases and J by 8 bases, with 10 bases between them. Here the CDR3 DNA reads TGTGCCAGCTCACCACCGTCCAGTAGCGAAAAACTGTTTTTT. Encoded protein: CASSPPSSSEKLFF.

V gene TRBV9 combines with J gene TRBJ2-3; TRBD2 matches 16 bases. The CDR3 covers 19 residues. The V and J ends lost 0 bases and 0 bases, in that order; junction bases with no gene match: 4. The germline gives CDR1 SGDLS, CDR2 YYNGEE. The CDR3 DNA reads as TGTGCCAGCAGCGTAGGGGGACTAGCGGGGGGGCGGAGCACAGATACGCAGTATTTT. Translation gives CASSVGGLAGGRSTDTQYF.

V and J are TRBV11-2 and TRBJ2-3; D unresolved. CDR1 SGHAT and CDR2 FQNNGV come from the germline V gene. Trimming shortened V by 2 bases and J by 0 bases, and 18 bases separated the two germline ends. The CDR3 consists of 18 residues. The CDR3, as DNA: TGTGCCAGCAGCTTAATTTTACAGCCAGCTTCTAGCACAGATACGCAGTATTTT. Protein product: CASSLILQPASSTDTQYF.

This chain joins TRBV4-2 and TRBJ1-4; D possibly corresponds to TRBD1 (6 bases). Germline CDR1 is LGHNA and CDR2 is YNFKEQ. Trimming cost V 1 base and J 4 bases, with 16 bases left between them. The CDR3 is 17 amino acids. Written as DNA, the CDR3 is TGTGCCAGCAGCCAAGTTGCCAGGGGCGGACGTAATGAAAAACTGTTTTTT. It specifies CASSQVARGGRNEKLFF.

The chain recombines TRBV5-6 with TRBJ1-5; 7 bases match TRBD1. V was clipped by 5 bases and J by 6 bases; unmatched bases: 14. Germline V gives CDR1 SGHDT, CDR2 YYEEEE. The CDR3 spans 16 residues. CDR3 DNA: TGTGCCAGCAGTAGTTACTCAGGGGGTGCGGGTCAGCCCCAGCATTTT. Its protein is CASSSYSGGAGQPQHF. The complete variable domain, with remaining parts taken from reference TRBV5-6 and TRBJ1-5, reads DAGVTQSPTHLIKTRGQQVTLRCSPKSGHDTVSWYQQALGQGPQFIFQYYEEEERQRGNFPDRFSGHQFPNYSSELNVNALLLGDSALYLCASSSYSGGAGQPQHFGDGTRLSIL.

CDR3 bases: TGTGCCAGTAGAATTACAGGGATCGGCGAGCAGTACTTC. Translating it yields CASRITGIGEQYF. The chain has TRBV19 and TRBJ2-7, with a possible D match to TRBD1 (6 bases). CDR3 length equals 13 residues. V was clipped by 6 bases and J by 6 bases, with 15 bases between them. Germline V gives CDR1 LNHDA, CDR2 SQIVND (reference sequence).

The genes are TRBV30 and TRBJ1-5, with D unclear. There are 13 residues in the CDR3. Looked up from germline, CDR1 is GTSNPN and CDR2 is SVGIG (reference sequence). V lost 0 bases and J lost 4, with 7 bases in between. The CDR3 nucleotides are TGTGCCTGGAGTGTGCGGGGAAATCAGCCCCAGCATTTT. This gives the protein CAWSVRGNQPQHF. The variable domain in full, with the rest retrieved from reference TRBV30 and TRBJ1-5, is SQTIHQWPATLVQPVGSPLSLECTVEGTSNPNLYWYRQAAGRGLQLLFYSVGIGQISSEVPQNLSASRPQDRQFILSSKKLLLSDSGFYLCAWSVRGNQPQHFGDGTRLSIL.

The gene calls are TRBV4-1 and TRBJ2-2; D remains ambiguous. Germline CDR1 reads MGHRA; CDR2 reads YSYEKL. Trimming stripped 2 bases from V and 7 bases from J, with 2 bases between. The CDR3 is made up of 11 amino acids. CDR3 in DNA: TGCGCCAGCAGCCAATACGGGGAGCTGTTTTTT. It encodes CASSQYGELFF.

J is TRBJ2-7 and V is TRBV2, with TRBD1 matching 9 bases. With V trimmed by 5 bases and J by 5 bases, 4 bases remained unmatched. Germline V gene lookup returns CDR1 SNHLY and CDR2 FYNNEI. CDR3 length equals 13 residues. CDR3 bases: TGTGCCAGCAGTCCGGGACAGGGAAACGAGCAGTACTTC. It encodes CASSPGQGNEQYF. Full variable domain (outside the CDR3, taken from reference TRBV2 and TRBJ2-7): EPEVTQTPSHQVTQMGQEVILRCVPISNHLYFYWYRQILGQKVEFLVSFYNNEISEKSEIFDDQFSVERPDGSNFTLKIRSTKLEDSAMYFCASSPGQGNEQYFGPGTRLTVT.

This chain connects TRBV4-2 to TRBJ2-5; no definite D call. The CDR3 is made up of 13 amino acids. CDR1 and CDR2 (germline): LGHNA, YNFKEQ. V lost 2 bases and J 1 base, leaving 5 bases between the germline ends. CDR3 residues: CASSQTRQETQYF. CDR3 nucleotide sequence: TGTGCCAGCAGCCAAACGCGCCAAGAGACCCAGTACTTC.

This rearrangement joins TRBV7-8 to TRBJ2-7; 9 bases agree with TRBD1. From germline, CDR1 is SGHVS and CDR2 FQNEAQ. The CDR3 runs 15 residues. Trimming took 5 bases from V and 3 from J; bases not matched to a gene: 8. In DNA form, the CDR3 reads TGTGCCAGCAGCGGATGGACAGGGGAAAGCTACGAGCAGTACTTC. Amino acids: CASSGWTGESYEQYF. The full variable domain, in which reference TRBV7-8 and TRBJ2-7 provide the parts outside the CDR3, is GAGVSQSPRYKVAKRGQDVALRCDPISGHVSLFWYQQALGQGPEFLTYFQNEAQLDKSGLPSDRFFAERPEGSVSTLKIQRTQQEDSAVYLCASSGWTGESYEQYFGPGTRLTVT.

This chain joins TRBV28 and TRBJ1-1; D is ambiguous. The CDR3 is 14 amino acids. Germline-derived CDR1 and CDR2 are MDHEN and SYDVKM. The V and J ends lost 6 bases and 6 bases respectively, with 17 bases between them. The CDR3 bases are TGTGCCAGCAGGTTTGGAGGTGGAATTGCTGAAGCTTTCTTT. Translated, it gives CASRFGGGIAEAFF.

This chain connects TRBV9 to TRBJ2-1, with 9 bases fitting TRBD1. The trim removed 6 bases at V and 7 bases at J, leaving 11 bases unmatched. CDR3 length: 15 amino acids. CDR1 SGDLS and CDR2 YYNGEE come from the germline V gene. CDR3 region: CASTQSGQGWNEQFF. The DNA for the CDR3 is TGTGCCAGCACCCAGTCCGGACAGGGGTGGAATGAGCAGTTCTTC.

The rearrangement joins TRBV19 to TRBJ2-1; 8 nucleotides align to TRBD1. Germline trimming cut 3 bases from V and 0 bases from J; bases unmatched to any gene: 1. Germline V gives CDR1 LNHDA, CDR2 SQIVND (reference sequence). The CDR3 is made up of 15 amino acids. CDR3 nucleotide sequence: TGTGCCAGTAGTATTCAGGGGGCCTCCTACAATGAGCAGTTCTTC. Translation: CASSIQGASYNEQFF.